This TCR beta chain was observed in a study of T cell repertoires in cytomegalovirus infection. Whole-study context: Shared public TCR beta signatures pointed to both CMV infection and a matching HLA type. Findings and limits, study-wide: People with CMV and the relevant HLA were identified by cumulative public TCR beta family frequency. CMV-specific HLA-C-restricted TCR beta clonotypes dominated the ex vivo response.

This clonotype was seen ten or more times. Its antigen is unidentified. One entry per CDR3 protein results from TCRdb running MiXCR on the reads. The table records under 150,000 distinct CDR3 sequences, roughly 9% of them present only once. Sequenced: PBMCs. This clonotype was obtained from a human donor in good health (CMV status not recorded). Some clones in this sample may be carry-over from other donors' samples.

DNA of the CDR3: TGTGCCAGCAGCTTCTCTCCCAGTGGTACCCAGTACTTC. Residues: CASSFSPSGTQYF. The chain employs TRBV7-2 and TRBJ2-5; D remains ambiguous. The CDR3 has 13 residues. Germline CDR1 reads SGHTA; CDR2 reads FQGNSA. The ends were cut back, 3 bases at V and 8 bases at J, with 13 bases in the middle.